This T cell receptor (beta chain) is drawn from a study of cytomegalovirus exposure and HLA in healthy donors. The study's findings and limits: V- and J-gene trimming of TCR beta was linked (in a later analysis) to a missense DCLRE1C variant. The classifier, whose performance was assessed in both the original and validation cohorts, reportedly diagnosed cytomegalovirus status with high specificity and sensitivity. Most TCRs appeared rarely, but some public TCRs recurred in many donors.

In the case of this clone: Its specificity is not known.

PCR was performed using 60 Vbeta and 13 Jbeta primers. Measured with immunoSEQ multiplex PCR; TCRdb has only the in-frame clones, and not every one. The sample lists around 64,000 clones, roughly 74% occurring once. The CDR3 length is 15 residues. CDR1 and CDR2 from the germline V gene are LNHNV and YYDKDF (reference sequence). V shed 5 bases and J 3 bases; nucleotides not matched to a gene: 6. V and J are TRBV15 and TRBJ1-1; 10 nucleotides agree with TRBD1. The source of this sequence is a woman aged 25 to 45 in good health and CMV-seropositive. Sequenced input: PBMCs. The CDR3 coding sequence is TGTGCCACCAGCGATGCCGGGACAGGGGACACTGAAGCTTTCTTT. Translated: CATSDAGTGDTEAFF.